A single sample gave rise to the 30 T cell receptor beta chains below, sequenced in a study of blood T cell repertoires in COVID-19. Data came from immunoSEQ multiplex PCR; TCRdb stores just in-frame clones and leaves some out. The profile covers some 240,000 clones, with roughly 92% appearing a single time and about 0.8% taken by the ten largest. The sample taken for sequencing was peripheral blood. The receptors shown here come from a man aged 60 to 69 with COVID-19, enrolled during active disease.

The chain carries TRBV9 and TRBJ2-5, with D possibly being TRBD1 (6 bases). Trimming stripped 2 bases from V and 5 bases from J, with 22 bases between. Germline CDR1 reads SGDLS; CDR2 reads YYNGEE. The CDR3 has 17 amino acids. The CDR3 sequence: CASSVAPTAGVGETQYF. In nucleotides, the CDR3 is TGTGCCAGCAGCGTCGCCCCCACGGCAGGGGTCGGTGAGACCCAGTACTTC.

The chain links TRBV4-1 to TRBJ2-6; no clear D. Germline CDR1 MGHRA, CDR2 YSYEKL. The CDR3 has 16 amino acids. The germline V and J ends were trimmed by 2 bases and 0 bases, with 8 bases remaining between them. CDR3 loop: CASSQHRSSGANVLTF. CDR3 nucleotide sequence: TGCGCCAGCAGCCAACACCGTAGCTCTGGGGCCAACGTCCTGACTTTC.

The gene calls are TRBV9 and TRBJ1-4; D might be TRBD1 (6 bases). This CDR3 spans 14 amino acids. Germline assignment: CDR1 SGDLS and CDR2 YYNGEE. Trimming took 1 base from V and 8 from J, leaving 12 bases between them. CDR3 bases: TGTGCCAGCAGCGTACAGGGGACTAGGGAAAAACTGTTTTTT. It translates to CASSVQGTREKLFF.

The rearrangement joins TRBV18 to TRBJ1-1, with a tentative D call TRBD1 (6 bases). CDR3 size: 14 residues. Germline V gene sequence: CDR1 KGHSH, CDR2 LQKENI. With 5 bases removed from V and 3 bases from J, the gap between germline ends came to 13 bases. This CDR3 is CASSDQAGDTEAFF. The CDR3 region has the DNA TGTGCCAGCTCAGATCAGGCAGGGGACACTGAAGCTTTCTTT.

Turning to this clone: The same CDR3 is also encoded by other DNA sequences in this sample. The gene calls are TRBV7-9 and TRBJ1-1; TRBD1 aligns across 7 bases. The J segment lost 4 bases and the V segment lost 4 bases, leaving 3 bases of the junction unmatched. The germline CDR1 and CDR2 sequences are SEHNR and FQNEAQ (reference sequence). This CDR3 has 13 amino acids. The CDR3 nucleotides are TGTGCCAGCAGCTCCCAGGGGGGCACTGAAGCTTTCTTT. It is translated as CASSSQGGTEAFF.

V gene TRBV27 combines with J gene TRBJ2-1; 10 bases align to TRBD2. The CDR3 consists of 15 residues. V gave up 6 bases and J gave up 2 bases; unmatched junction bases: 4. The germline V gene has CDR1 MNHEY and CDR2 SMNVEV (reference sequence). Written as DNA, the CDR3 is TGTGCCAGCAGCGGAGCGGGAGGGCCCTACAATGAGCAGTTCTTC. Amino acids: CASSGAGGPYNEQFF.

This chain uses TRBV6-2 or TRBV6-3 with TRBJ1-2; 8 bases map to TRBD1. CDR1 is MNHEY and CDR2 is SVGEGT in the germline V gene. This CDR3 comprises 14 residues. Trimming removed 3 bases from V and 5 bases from J; junction bases left unmatched: 5. CDR3 residues: CASSYGRQGYGYTF. The CDR3 nucleotides read TGTGCCAGCAGTTATGGTCGACAGGGGTATGGCTACACCTTC.

For the CDR3, the DNA is TGCGCCAGCAGCCAAGACGGGACAGGGTGGCGCGAGCAGTACTTC. It is translated as CASSQDGTGWREQYF. This rearrangement joins TRBV4-3 to TRBJ2-7; 9 nucleotides match TRBD1. This CDR3 contains 15 residues. V shed 0 bases, J shed 6 bases, and the junction held 6 bases outside the gene matches. Germline V gene data show CDR1 as LGHNA and CDR2 as YSLEER.

The V and J genes are TRBV2 and TRBJ1-1; 10 bases fit TRBD1. The V segment lost 8 bases and the J segment 5 bases; nucleotides outside the gene matches: 5. The CDR3 has 13 amino acids. Germline V CDR1 and CDR2: SNHLY, FYNNEI. The CDR3 bases are TGTGCCAGCGGACAGGGGGGGTGGACTGAAGCTTTCTTT. Amino acids: CASGQGGWTEAFF.

The rearrangement joins TRBV9 to TRBJ1-4; D is uncertain. The ends were cut back, 2 bases at V and 0 bases at J, with 14 bases in the middle. The length of the CDR3 is 17 residues. Per the germline V gene, CDR1 is SGDLS and CDR2 is YYNGEE. CDR3 region: CASSVEARPTTNEKLFF. CDR3 in DNA: TGTGCCAGCAGCGTTGAGGCGAGACCGACAACTAATGAAAAACTGTTTTTT. Filled out from reference TRBV9 and TRBJ1-4, the complete variable domain reads DSGVTQTPKHLITATGQRVTLRCSPRSGDLSVYWYQQSLDQGLQFLIQYYNGEERAKGNILERFSAQQFPDLHSELNLSSLELGDSALYFCASSVEARPTTNEKLFFGSGTQLSVL.

The rearrangement uses TRBV3-1 (or the pseudogene TRBV3-2) and TRBJ1-2, with 9 bases matching TRBD1. Germline CDR1 LGHDT, CDR2 YNNKEL (reference sequence). The CDR3 loop spans 14 amino acids. With 10 bases clipped from V and 2 bases from J, the junction kept 8 bases outside the gene matches. The CDR3 is CATQDRGSNYGYTF. The CDR3 nucleotides read TGTGCCACCCAGGACAGGGGCTCGAACTATGGCTACACCTTC.

This clone showed up just a few times. The rearrangement joins TRBV28 to TRBJ1-6; tentatively, D is TRBD1 (6 bases). CDR1 and CDR2 from the germline V gene are MDHEN and SYDVKM. The length of the CDR3 is 15 residues. Between the trimmed V and J ends, which lost 5 bases and 2 bases, there was a span of 10 bases. DNA of the CDR3: TGTGCCAGCAGTACCAGGGACACCTATAATTCACCCCTCCACTTT. Translated: CASSTRDTYNSPLHF.

V usage is TRBV2 and J usage is TRBJ2-2; TRBD2 agrees at 14 bases. The germline V gene has CDR1 SNHLY and CDR2 FYNNEI. V dropped 6 bases and J dropped 5; count of bases not matched to a gene: 11. The CDR3 is made up of 18 amino acids. The CDR3 DNA reads as TGTGCCAGCAGAGCCCAGAGCGGACTAGCGGGGGGAACCGGGGAGCTGTTTTTT. Amino acid sequence: CASRAQSGLAGGTGELFF.

The chain carries TRBV3-1 (or the pseudogene TRBV3-2) and TRBJ2-7; the match to TRBD1 covers 7 bases. V was pared by 1 base and J by 1 base, with 7 bases of the junction left unmatched. The CDR3 runs 16 residues. The germline V gene encodes CDR1 LGHDT and CDR2 YNNKEL (reference sequence). The CDR3 spells CASSQAGTAYSYEQYF. The CDR3 nucleotides read TGTGCCAGCAGCCAAGCTGGGACAGCCTATTCCTACGAGCAGTACTTC.

This clone was detected once. This rearrangement joins TRBV7-8 to TRBJ1-1, with 8 bases fitting TRBD1. This CDR3 region has 15 residues. The V segment lost 5 bases and the J segment 4 bases; nucleotides outside the gene matches: 9. Germline V gives CDR1 SGHVS, CDR2 FQNEAQ. The DNA for the CDR3 is TGTGCCAGCAGCAACGATCTACAGGGGGGCACTGAAGCTTTCTTT. Its protein is CASSNDLQGGTEAFF. Variable domain in full (rest from reference TRBV7-8 and TRBJ1-1): GAGVSQSPRYKVAKRGQDVALRCDPISGHVSLFWYQQALGQGPEFLTYFQNEAQLDKSGLPSDRFFAERPEGSVSTLKIQRTQQEDSAVYLCASSNDLQGGTEAFFGQGTRLTVV.

The CDR3 loop reads CASSRTGGSYEQYF. The CDR3 region has the DNA TGTGCCAGCAGTCGTACAGGGGGAAGCTACGAGCAGTACTTC. This chain joins TRBV6-5 and TRBJ2-7; 8 bases align to TRBD1. V was clipped by 5 bases and J by 3 bases; unmatched bases: 6. Germline V gives CDR1 MNHEY, CDR2 SVGAGI. The CDR3 runs to 14 residues.

This sequence joins TRBV4-1 and TRBJ1-5; no reliable D call. Trimming cost V 0 bases and J 7 bases, with 10 bases left between them. The CDR3 extends over 14 amino acids. Germline V gives CDR1 MGHRA, CDR2 YSYEKL. The DNA for the CDR3 is TGCGCCAGCAGCCAAGAAGAGGGTATGCAGCCCCAGCATTTT. Protein sequence: CASSQEEGMQPQHF.

J is TRBJ1-1 and V is TRBV19, with 9 bases fitting TRBD1. Losses at the gene ends were 5 bases for V and 5 bases for J; bases not matched to a gene: 3. This CDR3 region has 13 residues. CDR1 and CDR2 (germline): LNHDA, SQIVND (reference sequence). The CDR3, as DNA: TGTGCCAGTAGTGACAGGGGGGAGACTGAAGCTTTCTTT. Translating it yields CASSDRGETEAFF.

The V call is TRBV19, the J call TRBJ1-4; tentative D call: TRBD1 (5 bases). The CDR3 runs 12 residues. Germline V gives CDR1 LNHDA, CDR2 SQIVND (reference sequence). V lost 10 bases and J lost 5, with 11 bases in between. CDR3 nucleotide sequence: TGTGCCACTAAAGCAGGGAATGAAAAACTGTTTTTT. Translating gives CATKAGNEKLFF.

The V gene is TRBV12-2, the J gene TRBJ2-7; the D call TRBD2 from the table was never checked on the DNA. TRBV12-2 constitutes a pseudogene. The CDR3 is made up of 16 amino acids. The CDR3 nucleotides are TGTGCAAGTCGCTTAGCGACTAGCGCAAACACCTACGAGCAGTACTTC. Translating gives CASRLATSANTYEQYF.

V gene TRBV6-5 combines with J gene TRBJ1-1, with TRBD1 identical over 9 bases. In germline, CDR1 is MNHEY, CDR2 SVGAGI. V trimming: 6 bases; J trimming: 4 bases; junction bases outside the gene matches: 3. This CDR3 region has 13 residues. CDR3 DNA sequence: TGTGCCAGCAGGCCGACAGGGGGCACTGAAGCTTTCTTT. This codes for CASRPTGGTEAFF.

The sample holds one count of this clone. The V and J genes are TRBV6-1 and TRBJ1-5; unclear D gene. The V and J ends lost 2 bases and 0 bases respectively, with 8 bases between them. The CDR3 length is 15 residues. In germline, CDR1 is MNHNS, CDR2 SASEGT. The CDR3 sequence is CASSESPYSNQPQHF. CDR3 DNA sequence: TGTGCCAGCAGTGAATCCCCGTATAGCAATCAGCCCCAGCATTTT.

The chain has TRBV4-2 and TRBJ1-5; 7 bases are a match to TRBD1. This CDR3 contains 18 residues. The V and J ends lost 0 bases and 1 base, in that order; junction bases with no gene match: 9. Germline-derived CDR1 and CDR2 are LGHNA and YNFKEQ. This CDR3 reads CASSQEGQRTRSNQPQHF. For the CDR3, the DNA is TGTGCCAGCAGCCAAGAGGGACAGAGAACCAGGAGCAATCAGCCCCAGCATTTT.

The chain uses TRBV11-3 and TRBJ2-2; 10 bases line up with TRBD1. The junction had 2 bases not matched to a gene; V was cut back by 4 bases and J by 0 bases. CDR1 and CDR2 from the germline V gene are SGHNT and YENEEA. This CDR3 spans 16 amino acids. CDR3 nucleotide sequence: TGTGCCAGCAGCTCCGGACAGGGGGCGAACACCGGGGAGCTGTTTTTT. It codes for CASSSGQGANTGELFF.

The chain joins TRBV5-4 to TRBJ1-2; the D gene is possibly TRBD1 (6 bases). The CDR3 runs 14 residues. The V and J ends lost 0 bases and 3 bases respectively, with 9 bases between them. The germline gives CDR1 SGHNT, CDR2 YYREEE (reference sequence). In nucleotides, the CDR3 is TGTGCCAGCAGCTTGGTACAGGGCGACTATGGCTACACCTTC. Encoded protein: CASSLVQGDYGYTF. Supplemented by reference TRBV5-4 and TRBJ1-2, the full variable domain reads ETGVTQSPTHLIKTRGQQVTLRCSSQSGHNTVSWYQQALGQGPQFIFQYYREEENGRGNFPPRFSGLQFPNYSSELNVNALELDDSALYLCASSLVQGDYGYTFGSGTRLTVV.

Here the CDR3 DNA reads TGTGCCATCAGGGACAGGGAATCCTACGAGCAGTACTTC. The encoded protein is CAIRDRESYEQYF. This rearrangement joins TRBV10-3 to TRBJ2-7; 8 bases are shared with TRBD1. V shed 6 bases and J 1 base; nucleotides not matched to a gene: 2. Germline V gives CDR1 ENHRY, CDR2 SYGVKD. The CDR3 is made up of 13 amino acids.

This rearrangement joins TRBV2 to TRBJ1-5; D gene uncertain. The germline V gene has CDR1 SNHLY and CDR2 FYNNEI. The length of the CDR3 is 15 residues. The ends were cut back, 2 bases at V and 3 bases at J, with 11 bases in the middle. The CDR3 sequence: CASSESAGPNQPQHF. The CDR3 DNA is TGTGCCAGCAGTGAAAGTGCAGGCCCCAATCAGCCCCAGCATTTT.

V usage is TRBV4-1 and J usage is TRBJ2-3; tentative D call: TRBD2 (5 bases). The CDR3 consists of 15 residues. Deletions cut 1 base from V and 0 bases from J, with 8 bases between. CDR1 is MGHRA, CDR2 YSYEKL, per germline. CDR3 in amino acids: CASSQVLASTDTQYF. The CDR3 bases are TGCGCCAGCAGCCAAGTGCTAGCTAGCACAGATACGCAGTATTTT.

The table lists this clone with a few counts. This chain joins TRBV28 and TRBJ2-7, with 13 nucleotides matching TRBD2. Germline CDR1 MDHEN, CDR2 SYDVKM. This CDR3 is 18 amino acids long. The ends lost 4 bases at V and 4 bases at J; junction bases unmatched: 13. In nucleotides, the CDR3 is TGTGCCAGCAGTTCCACTCCAGGACTAGCGGGAGTGAGGTACGAGCAGTACTTC. As protein: CASSSTPGLAGVRYEQYF.

The chain joins TRBV7-3 to TRBJ2-3, with D maybe TRBD2 (6 bases). Germline CDR1 reads SGHTA; CDR2 reads FQGTGA. This CDR3 is built from 16 residues. Deletions cut 5 bases from V and 3 bases from J, with 18 bases between. The CDR3 nucleotides read TGTGCCAGCAGCCAGCAACGGGTAGGAGGGACAGATACGCAGTATTTT. Its protein is CASSQQRVGGTDTQYF. Together with reference TRBV7-3 and TRBJ2-3, the CDR3 gives the full variable domain: GAGVSQTPSNKVTEKGKYVELRCDPISGHTALYWYRQSLGQGPEFLIYFQGTGAADDSGLPNDRFFAVRPEGSVSTLKIQRTERGDSAVYLCASSQQRVGGTDTQYFGPGTRLTVL.